A selection of T cell receptor beta chains follows, all from one sample in a study of control samples from healthy donors and cancer patients. TCRdb keeps only in-frame clones here, not all; method: immunoSEQ multiplex PCR. In the table there are approximately 58,000 clones, more than 70% of which are singletons. The sequenced sample consisted of PBMCs. The receptors here all came from an older woman with lung cancer. Both conserved end residues are part of each CDR3. The order of the fields is D gene, J gene, V gene, clone size, CDR3 DNA, CDR3 protein. A D gene is named only where the DNA matches it firmly. The size field is filled for only some rows; it gives once, few, many or a size class.

>TRBD1|TRBJ1-5|TRBV29-1|.
TGCAGCGTTGCCACCACAGGGGATAGCAATCAGCCCCAGCATTTT
CSVATTGDSNQPQHF
>.|TRBJ1-2|TRBV7-9|.
TGTGCCAGCAGTAAACAAGAGGGGACGGGCTACACCTTC
CASSKQEGTGYTF
>.|TRBJ2-7|TRBV6-5|.
TGTGCCAGCAGACACGGACGGACCTACGAGCAGTACTTC
CASRHGRTYEQYF
>.|TRBJ1-5|TRBV27|.
TGTGCCAGCAGTTTAAGATGGGGGCGTGGCAATCAGCCCCAGCATTTT
CASSLRWGRGNQPQHF
>TRBD1|TRBJ1-2|TRBV19|.
TGTGCCAGTAGTTTAAGGACAGGCAACTATGGCTACACCTTC
CASSLRTGNYGYTF
>TRBD1|TRBJ1-6|TRBV7-8|.
TGTGCCAGCAGCCCAGCTGGACAGGGAGTCTATAATTCACCCCTCCACTTT
CASSPAGQGVYNSPLHF
>TRBD2|TRBJ2-5|TRBV5-4|.
TGTGCCAGCAGCTTGACTAGCGGGGAGTATGAGACCCAGTACTTC
CASSLTSGEYETQYF
>TRBD2|TRBJ2-2|TRBV18|few
TGTGCCAGCTCACTTGGACTAGCTGCCGGGGAGCTGTTTTTT
CASSLGLAAGELFF
>.|TRBJ1-5|TRBV5-1|.
TGCGCCAGCAGCTTAGCGGGGGATCAGCCCCAGCATTTT
CASSLAGDQPQHF
>.|TRBJ2-2|TRBV3-1/TRBV3-2|.
TGTGCCAGCAGCCCCTTGGGGAACACCGGGGAGCTGTTTTTT
CASSPLGNTGELFF
>.|TRBJ2-5|TRBV9|once
TGTGCCAGCAGCGTAGGGTGGACTGCGCGAGAGACCCAGTACTTC
CASSVGWTARETQYF
>TRBD1|TRBJ1-4|TRBV5-1|.
TGCGCCAGCAGCTGGGGGACAGCCAAAAATGAAAAACTGTTTTTT
CASSWGTAKNEKLFF
>.|TRBJ2-5|TRBV5-6|once
TGTGCCAGCAGCCGATCAGGAGCCACCCAAGAGACCCAGTACTTC
CASSRSGATQETQYF
>.|TRBJ2-2|TRBV24-1|.
TGTGCCACCAGTGGGAAGCGGGCGAGGACGAACACCGGGGAGCTGTTTTTT
CATSGKRARTNTGELFF
>.|TRBJ1-5|TRBV6-5|few
TGTGCCAGCAGCGGACAGCAGAATCAGCCCCAGCATTTT
CASSGQQNQPQHF
>TRBD1|TRBJ1-2|TRBV19|.
TGTGCCAGTAGTAAGACAGGGGGAGTGGATGGCTACACCTTC
CASSKTGGVDGYTF
>.|TRBJ1-4|TRBV28|few
TGTGCCAGCAGAACCGTGGGGGCGACTAATGAAAAACTGTTTTTT
CASRTVGATNEKLFF
>.|TRBJ1-5|TRBV7-9|.
TGTGCCAGCAGCCCCAGGGGCCAGTTGCCCCAGCATTTT
CASSPRGQLPQHF
>.|TRBJ2-2|TRBV5-1|.
TGCGCCAGCAGCTTGGAAGGGCTTGACGCCGGGGAGCTGTTTTTT
CASSLEGLDAGELFF
>TRBD1|TRBJ2-7|TRBV9|.
TGTGCCAGCAGCGTAGGACAGGGCCAATCCTACGAGCAGTACTTC
CASSVGQGQSYEQYF
>.|TRBJ1-4|TRBV30|.
TGTGCCTGGAGTTCGGGAAGGAGCGACCTTAATGAAAAACTGTTTTTT
CAWSSGRSDLNEKLFF
>.|TRBJ2-2|TRBV5-1|.
TGCGCCAGCAGCCAGGATCGGAGGGGGTTCTTCGGGGAGCTGTTTTTT
CASSQDRRGFFGELFF
>TRBD1|TRBJ2-2|TRBV7-8|.
TGTGCCAGCAGCTCCGGACAGGTGATAACCGGGGAGCTGTTTTTT
CASSSGQVITGELFF
>.|TRBJ1-1|TRBV4-2|.
TGTGCCAGCAGCCAAGAAAGGGGGGGAGGGGACGGTCCTGAAGCTTTCTTT
CASSQERGGGDGPEAFF
>TRBD2|TRBJ2-7|TRBV11-2|few
TGTGCCAGCAGCATCGGGACTAGCGGGCTCTACGAGCAGTACTTC
CASSIGTSGLYEQYF
>.|TRBJ1-2|TRBV6-1|.
TGTGCCAGCAGTGAAGATGTTGGACGGTCTGTAATCTATGGCTACACCTTC
CASSEDVGRSVIYGYTF
>TRBD1|TRBJ1-5|TRBV7-6|.
TGTGCCAGCAGTTTCGGGACAGGGGGCAATCAGCCCCAGCATTTT
CASSFGTGGNQPQHF
>TRBD2|TRBJ2-3|TRBV6-4|once
TGTGCCAGCAGTGACTCTGGGACTAGAGGAGATACGCAGTATTTT
CASSDSGTRGDTQYF
>.|TRBJ1-3|TRBV9|.
TGTGCCAGCAGCGTAGACCAGGGTAGCTCAGGAAACACCATATATTTT
CASSVDQGSSGNTIYF
>.|TRBJ2-7|TRBV5-1|.
TGCGCCAGCAGCTCGCTGGGACTTCACTACGAGCAGTACTTC
CASSSLGLHYEQYF
>.|TRBJ2-7|TRBV9|.
TGTGCCAGCAGCGTAGGTCGGGGTTCCTACGAGCAGTACTTC
CASSVGRGSYEQYF
>.|TRBJ2-1|TRBV6-5|.
TGTGCCAGCAGTTACTCGCCGGATAACTACAATGAGCAGTTCTTC
CASSYSPDNYNEQFF
>.|TRBJ2-2|TRBV9|.
TGTGCCAGCAGCCAGACCGGGGAGCTGTTTTTT
CASSQTGELFF
>TRBD2|TRBJ2-2|TRBV3-1/TRBV3-2|.
TGTGCCAGCAGCCAAATACGGCGGGGGGGCGCCGGGGAGCTGTTTTTT
CASSQIRRGGAGELFF
>TRBD1|TRBJ2-5|TRBV5-1|.
TGCGCCAGCAGCCCGACAGGGGGGAAAGAGACCCAGTACTTC
CASSPTGGKETQYF
>.|TRBJ1-1|TRBV27|.
TGTGCCAGCAGTTTGGCAGGAAGGTCGACTGAAGCTTTCTTT
CASSLAGRSTEAFF
>.|TRBJ2-7|TRBV4-1|.
TGCGCCAGCAGCCAAGTTGGGTGGGAGCAGTACTTC
CASSQVGWEQYF
>.|TRBJ1-5|TRBV20-1|.
TGCAGTCTCTGGGGTGGTCAGCCCCAGCATTTT
CSLWGGQPQHF
>.|TRBJ1-5|TRBV14|.
TGTGCCAACACGTTGGGTCAGCCCCAGCATTTT
CANTLGQPQHF
>.|TRBJ1-3|TRBV5-6|.
TGTGCCAGCAGCTTCAGGGCATCTGGAAACACCATATATTTT
CASSFRASGNTIYF
>.|TRBJ2-1|TRBV5-1|.
TGCGCCAGCAGCTTGGGAGACTCCTACAATGAGCAGTTCTTC
CASSLGDSYNEQFF
>TRBD1|TRBJ1-1|TRBV5-1|.
TGCGCCAGCAGCTTTCGACAGGGAACCATGAACACTGAAGCTTTCTTT
CASSFRQGTMNTEAFF
>TRBD2|TRBJ2-5|TRBV5-1|.
TGCGCCAGCAGCTTGGGACTAGCGGGAGCACGGGAGACCCAGTACTTC
CASSLGLAGARETQYF
>TRBD2|TRBJ2-2|TRBV5-4|few
TGTGCCAGCAGCTGGACTAGCGGGGACACCGGGGAGCTGTTTTTT
CASSWTSGDTGELFF
>.|TRBJ2-1|TRBV5-1|.
TGCGCCAGCAGCTTCGGGGGCCTGGATGAGCAGTTCTTC
CASSFGGLDEQFF
>.|TRBJ1-2|TRBV5-6|.
TGTGCCAGCAGTCGACGTTCTAACTATGGCTACACCTTC
CASSRRSNYGYTF
>.|TRBJ1-3|TRBV10-3|.
TGTGCCATCAGGGACACTACCTCTGGAAACACCATATATTTT
CAIRDTTSGNTIYF
>.|TRBJ2-7|TRBV5-1|.
TGCGCCAGCAGCTCCTTATACGAGCAGTACTTC
CASSSLYEQYF
>TRBD1|TRBJ1-3|TRBV19|once
TGTGCCAGTAGCCAGGGGGTCTCTGGAAACACCATATATTTT
CASSQGVSGNTIYF
>TRBD2|TRBJ2-1|TRBV6-1|few
TGTGCCAGCAGTGATGGGCGGGGGGTTCACAATGAGCAGTTCTTC
CASSDGRGVHNEQFF
>.|TRBJ2-7|TRBV11-2|.
TGTGCCAGCGGTAAAGACAGTTACTACGAGCAGTACTTC
CASGKDSYYEQYF
>.|TRBJ2-3|TRBV11-1|.
TGTGCCGGCCCCCCAGGCTTCACAGATACGCAGTATTTT
CAGPPGFTDTQYF
>.|TRBJ1-2|TRBV6-2/TRBV6-3|.
TGTGCCAGCAGTTACTCCACGGGAAACTATGGCTACACCTTC
CASSYSTGNYGYTF
>.|TRBJ2-3|TRBV27|.
TGTGCCAGCAGTTTTGGGGTCACAGATACGCAGTATTTT
CASSFGVTDTQYF